This T cell receptor beta chain was found in a study of cytomegalovirus exposure and HLA in healthy donors. Findings and limits, study-wide: A later analysis showed HLA-associated TCR beta chains outstripping equally common others in clonal expansion.

This PCR relied on a set of 60 Vbeta primers and 13 Jbeta primers. TCRdb's copy holds only in-frame clones and misses some; the assay was immunoSEQ multiplex PCR. The sample yields around 75,000 clones, of which the top ten take up roughly an eighth. The V end was cut by 4 bases, the J end by 6 bases, with 13 bases between. Germline assignment: CDR1 MNHNS and CDR2 SASEGT. The CDR3 is 13 amino acids. As regards this clone: The antigen remains undetermined.

The J gene is TRBJ2-7, the V gene TRBV6-1, with D possibly TRBD2 on 6 matching bases. Input material: PBMCs. This sequence originates from a man between 45 and 60 years old in good health and CMV-seropositive. CDR3 region: CASSALPEGEQYV. DNA for the CDR3: TGTGCCAGCAGTGCCCTCCCGGAGGGCGAGCAGTACGTC.